The 14 T cell receptor beta chains in this list originate from one sample, sequenced in a study of neurological immune-mediated disorders. From the 5' RACE reads, TCRdb called clonotypes with MiXCR, one entry per CDR3 protein. This sample has about 55,000 distinct CDR3 sequences, with 3% to 4.5% found just once. Sequenced sample: PBMCs. These receptors all stem from a man aged 25 to 40 with multiple sclerosis.

This clonotype was seen ten or more times. The chain has TRBV5-1 and TRBJ2-5, with no clear D. The CDR3 covers 16 residues. Germline V lookup: CDR1 SGHRS, CDR2 YFSETQ. V was clipped by 3 bases and J by 0 bases, with 15 bases between them. CDR3 nucleotides: TGCGCCAGCAGCTCGTTCGACGGATCACACCAAGAGACCCAGTACTTC. This translates into CASSSFDGSHQETQYF.

This clonotype was observed at least ten times. The genes are TRBV19 and TRBJ2-1; TRBD1 agrees at 11 bases. CDR1 is LNHDA and CDR2 is SQIVND in the germline V gene (reference sequence). The CDR3 length is 14 residues. The J segment lost 7 bases and the V segment lost 8 bases, leaving 7 bases of the junction unmatched. This CDR3 is CASAGTGGRNEQFF. CDR3 coding DNA: TGTGCCAGTGCCGGGACAGGGGGTCGGAATGAGCAGTTCTTC.

This clonotype came up a few times. The chain recombines TRBV18 with TRBJ2-3, with 8 bases matching TRBD1. The germline V gene encodes CDR1 KGHSH and CDR2 LQKENI. V was clipped by 1 base and J by 5 bases; unmatched bases: 5. The CDR3 extends over 15 amino acids. Here the CDR3 DNA reads TGTGCCAGCTCACCACGGCAGGGGGCAGGAGATACGCAGTATTTT. Translation: CASSPRQGAGDTQYF. Full variable domain (missing parts from reference TRBV18 and TRBJ2-3): NAGVMQNPRHLVRRRGQEARLRCSPMKGHSHVYWYRQLPEEGLKFMVYLQKENIIDESGMPKERFSAEFPKEGPSILRIQQVVRGDSAAYFCASSPRQGAGDTQYFGPGTRLTVL.

This clonotype was recorded many times. The chain couples TRBV29-1 to TRBJ2-2, with 8 positions matching TRBD2. There are 14 residues in the CDR3. Looked up from germline, CDR1 is SQVTM and CDR2 is ANQGSEA. The V gene end was trimmed by 6 bases and the J gene end by 2 bases; junction bases not matched to a gene: 5. The DNA of the CDR3 is TGCAGCGTAAATAGCGGGATTAACACCGGGGAGCTGTTTTTT. This translates into CSVNSGINTGELFF.

The table lists this clonotype with many counts. This chain uses TRBV5-1 with TRBJ1-1, with D perhaps matching TRBD1 (6 bases). The CDR3 sequence is 14 residues long. Trimming removed 4 bases from V and 6 bases from J, with 16 bases in between. CDR1 is SGHRS, CDR2 YFSETQ, per germline. CDR3 amino acids: CASSTDRLGAEAFF. CDR3 coding DNA: TGCGCCAGCAGCACCGACAGGTTGGGGGCTGAAGCTTTCTTT.

This clonotype was picked up many times. The CDR3 nucleotides read TGTGCCAGCAGTGACAGTAGTGGGCAGTTCTTC. It codes for CASSDSSGQFF. The V call is TRBV2, the J call TRBJ2-1; D remains ambiguous. The CDR3 is made up of 11 amino acids. V was pared by 3 bases and J by 12 bases, with 9 bases between. In germline, CDR1 is SNHLY, CDR2 FYNNEI.

The V gene is TRBV20-1, the J gene TRBJ2-5; possible D gene TRBD2, 5 bases. Germline values: CDR1 DFQATT, CDR2 SNEGSKA (reference sequence). Trimming took off 6 bases at V and 0 bases at J, with 11 bases between the two ends. The CDR3 consists of 13 residues. Here the CDR3 reads CSALGENQETQYF. The CDR3 coding sequence is TGCAGTGCACTCGGGGAAAACCAAGAGACCCAGTACTTC.

This clonotype was seen at least ten times. The rearrangement joins TRBV20-1 to TRBJ1-1, with D possibly being TRBD1 (6 bases). Germline CDR1 DFQATT, CDR2 SNEGSKA (reference sequence). Trimming stripped 1 base from V and 3 bases from J, with 12 bases between. This CDR3 contains 14 residues. The CDR3 coding sequence is TGCAGTGCTAGAGGGACAGAAGGGGACACTGAAGCTTTCTTT. As protein: CSARGTEGDTEAFF.

Worth noting for this clonotype: A much more abundant neighbour one base away suggests this may be a read error. This chain connects TRBV6-5 to TRBJ1-5, with D possibly being TRBD1 (5 bases). The germline CDR1 and CDR2 sequences are MNHEY and SVGAGI. The CDR3 totals 13 residues. The CDR3 DNA is TGTGCCAGCAGTTACTCCAGGGACCAGCCCCAGAATTTT. Its translation is CASSYSRDQPQNF.

This clonotype was counted ten times or more. The CDR3, as DNA: TGCGCCAGCAGCCAGACTAGCGGGGGGGCCGGTGCAGATACGCAGTATTTT. Translating gives CASSQTSGGAGADTQYF. V and J are TRBV4-1 and TRBJ2-3, with 14 bases matching TRBD2. Losses at the gene ends were 3 bases for V and 4 bases for J; bases not matched to a gene: 6. CDR1 is MGHRA, CDR2 YSYEKL, per germline. The CDR3 runs to 17 residues.

Only a few counts were recorded for this clonotype. The chain has TRBV2 and TRBJ1-3; 7 bases agree with TRBD1. Germline CDR1 and CDR2: SNHLY and FYNNEI. This CDR3 region has 13 residues. V was pared by 6 bases and J by 4 bases, with 3 bases of the junction left unmatched. The chain's CDR3 is CASRTGSGNTIYF. CDR3 DNA: TGTGCCAGCAGGACAGGGAGCGGAAACACCATATATTTT.

This clonotype was seen repeatedly, ten times or more. The chain is built from TRBV20-1 and TRBJ2-3; no reliable D call. Germline V gives CDR1 DFQATT, CDR2 SNEGSKA (reference sequence). V was clipped by 0 bases and J by 8 bases, with 15 bases between them. The CDR3 is 14 amino acids. In DNA form, the CDR3 reads TGCAGTGCTAGAGAGCCCTTAGGGTTTGGTACGCAGTATTTT. Protein product: CSAREPLGFGTQYF.

This clonotype was seen repeatedly, ten times or more. V gene TRBV12-3 or TRBV12-4 combines with J gene TRBJ1-1; maybe TRBD1 (6 bases). This CDR3 spans 15 amino acids. Trimming stripped 1 base from V and 1 base from J, with 10 bases between. The chain's CDR3 is CASSLGGTRNTEAFF. CDR3 in DNA: TGTGCCAGCAGTTTAGGAGGGACACGGAACACTGAAGCTTTCTTT.

The chain combines TRBV6-2 or TRBV6-3 with TRBJ2-5, with 10 bases lining up with TRBD2. Germline loops: CDR1 MNHEY, CDR2 SVGEGT. V lost 2 bases to trimming and J lost 2 bases; unmatched junction nucleotides: 2. The CDR3 loop spans 15 amino acids. This CDR3 is CASSYGTSEQETQYF. In DNA, the CDR3 is TGTGCCAGCAGTTACGGGACTAGCGAACAAGAGACCCAGTACTTC.